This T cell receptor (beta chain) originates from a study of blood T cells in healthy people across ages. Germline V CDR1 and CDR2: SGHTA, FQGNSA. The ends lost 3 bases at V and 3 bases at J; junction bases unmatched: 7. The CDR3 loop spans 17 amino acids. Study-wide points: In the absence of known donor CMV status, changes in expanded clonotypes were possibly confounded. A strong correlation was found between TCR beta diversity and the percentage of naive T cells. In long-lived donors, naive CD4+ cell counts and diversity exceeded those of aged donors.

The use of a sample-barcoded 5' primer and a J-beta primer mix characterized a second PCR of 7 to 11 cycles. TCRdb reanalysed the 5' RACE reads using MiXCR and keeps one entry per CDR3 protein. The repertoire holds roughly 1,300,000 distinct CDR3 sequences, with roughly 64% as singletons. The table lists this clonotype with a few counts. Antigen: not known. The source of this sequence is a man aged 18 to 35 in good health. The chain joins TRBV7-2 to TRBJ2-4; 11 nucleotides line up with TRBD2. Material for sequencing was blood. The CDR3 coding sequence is TGTGCCAGCAGCTTCCCGGGACTAGCGGATTTCAAAAACATTCAGTACTTC. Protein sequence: CASSFPGLADFKNIQYF.